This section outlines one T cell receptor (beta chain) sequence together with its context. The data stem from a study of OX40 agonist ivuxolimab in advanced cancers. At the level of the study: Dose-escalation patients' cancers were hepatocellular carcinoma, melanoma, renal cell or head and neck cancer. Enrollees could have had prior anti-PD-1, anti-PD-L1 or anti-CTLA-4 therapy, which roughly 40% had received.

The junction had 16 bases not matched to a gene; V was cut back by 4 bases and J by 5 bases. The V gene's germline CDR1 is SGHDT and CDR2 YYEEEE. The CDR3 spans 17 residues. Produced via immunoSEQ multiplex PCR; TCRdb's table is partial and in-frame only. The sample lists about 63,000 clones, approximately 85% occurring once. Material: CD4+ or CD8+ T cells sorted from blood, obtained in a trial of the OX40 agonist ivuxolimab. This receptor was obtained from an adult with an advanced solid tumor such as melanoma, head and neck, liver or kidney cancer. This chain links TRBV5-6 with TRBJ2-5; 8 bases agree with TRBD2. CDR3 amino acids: CASSPSGGGWSGETQYF. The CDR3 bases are TGTGCCAGCAGCCCCTCCGGGGGGGGATGGAGCGGTGAGACCCAGTACTTC.